These T cell receptor beta chains were read from a single sample in a study of blood T cell repertoires in COVID-19. The method was immunoSEQ multiplex PCR; TCRdb's version includes in-frame clones alone and lacks a portion of them. The profile covers 120,000 or so clones, with 70% to 90% appearing a single time and under 4.5% taken by the ten largest. The source material was peripheral blood. The receptors originated from a woman between 50 and 59 years old with acute or convalescent COVID-19. Both conserved end residues are part of each CDR3. The order of the fields is J gene, V gene, CDR3 length, clone size, D gene, CDR3 DNA, CDR3 protein. D genes are given only for firm matches. The listing skips clone size in some rows; elsewhere it reads once, few, many or a size class.

TRBJ2-4 | TRBV29-1 | 18 | once | TRBD2 | TGCAGCGTCCAGGCTAGCGGGAGGGCCCTCGGGGCCAAAAACATTCAGTACTTC | CSVQASGRALGAKNIQYF
TRBJ2-5 | TRBV10-2 | 14 | - | TRBD2 | TGCGCCAGCAGGCGTTCTAGCGGGGGAAAGACCCAGTACTTC | CASRRSSGGKTQYF
TRBJ2-7 | TRBV5-1 | 15 | - | - | TGCGCCAGCAGCTTGGGCCCCGAGAACTCCTACGAGCAGTACTTC | CASSLGPENSYEQYF
TRBJ2-6 | TRBV9 | 17 | once | TRBD1 | TGTGCCAGCAGAGCGGGACAGGGTTTCTCTGGGGCCAACGTCCTGACTTTC | CASRAGQGFSGANVLTF
TRBJ1-1 | TRBV3-1/TRBV3-2 | 13 | - | - | TGTGCCAGCAGCCATTATGGCGGGCGATTGACTTTCTTT | CASSHYGGRLTFF
TRBJ1-2 | TRBV2 | 15 | few | TRBD1 | TGTGCCAGCAGTGAGGGACAGGGGGATGTGTATGGCTACACCTTC | CASSEGQGDVYGYTF
TRBJ1-6 | TRBV7-8 | 14 | - | - | TGTGCCAGCAGCTTAAGGGGAGGTCGTTCACCCCTCCACTTT | CASSLRGGRSPLHF
TRBJ1-2 | TRBV11-2 | 14 | - | - | TGTGCCAGCAGCCAAAGCGGGGGGGGATATGGCTACACCTTC | CASSQSGGGYGYTF
TRBJ2-6 | TRBV19 | 16 | - | TRBD1 | TGTGCCAGTAGCACCGGGACAGCCTCTGGGGCCAACGTCCTGACTTTC | CASSTGTASGANVLTF
TRBJ1-2 | TRBV14 | 13 | - | TRBD1 | TGTGCCAGCAGCCGGGACAGGGCCGGCGGCTACACCTTC | CASSRDRAGGYTF
TRBJ2-3 | TRBV5-1 | 14 | - | TRBD1 | TGCGCCAGCAGCCAAGGGACAGAAATAGATACGCAGTATTTT | CASSQGTEIDTQYF
TRBJ1-3 | TRBV5-1 | 15 | - | - | TGCGCCAGCAGCTTGGCCGGGGGGTCTGGAAACACCATATATTTT | CASSLAGGSGNTIYF
TRBJ1-6 | TRBV11-2 | 13 | - | TRBD1 | TGTGCCAGCAGCTCACAGGGGAATTCACCCCTCCACTTT | CASSSQGNSPLHF
TRBJ2-1 | TRBV7-6 | 19 | few | TRBD2 | TGTGCCAGCAGCCCTTGGACTAGCGGGGGCCACAGCTCCTACAATGAGCAGTTCTTC | CASSPWTSGGHSSYNEQFF
TRBJ2-7 | TRBV10-1 | 14 | - | TRBD1 | TGCGCCAGCAGTGAGTCGGGACAGGGCTACGAGCAGTACTTC | CASSESGQGYEQYF
TRBJ2-1 | TRBV24-1 | 17 | - | TRBD2 | TGTGCCACCAGTGGGGTGGGAGGGAACTACGGCTACAATGAGCAGTTCTTC | CATSGVGGNYGYNEQFF
TRBJ2-3 | TRBV5-5 | 15 | - | - | TGTGCCAGCAGCCTGATCGGTACTAGCACAGATACGCAGTATTTT | CASSLIGTSTDTQYF
TRBJ1-3 | TRBV28 | 15 | once | TRBD1 | TGTGCCAGCAGTGGAGACAGGGTCTTTAGAAACACCATATATTTT | CASSGDRVFRNTIYF
TRBJ1-1 | TRBV18 | 16 | - | - | TGTGCCAGCTCACCACCGGACAAGGGGCTGGGTACTGAAGCTTTCTTT | CASSPPDKGLGTEAFF
TRBJ1-2 | TRBV5-5 | 15 | - | TRBD1 | TGTGCCAGCAGCTTGCGACAGGGGGCGAACTATGGCTACACCTTC | CASSLRQGANYGYTF
TRBJ2-1 | TRBV7-8 | 16 | - | TRBD2 | TGTGCCAGCAGCAAGACGATAGCGGGAGTTAGGAATGAGCAGTTCTTC | CASSKTIAGVRNEQFF
TRBJ2-2 | TRBV10-1 | 14 | few | - | TGCGCCAGCAGTGGTGCGGGGAACACCGGGGAGCTGTTTTTT | CASSGAGNTGELFF
TRBJ2-5 | TRBV15 | 15 | - | - | TGTGCCACCAGCTCAGCCGCTGCGGGGCAAGAGACCCAGTACTTC | CATSSAAAGQETQYF
TRBJ2-7 | TRBV9 | 15 | - | - | TGTGCCAGCAGCGTAGCGTGGGGGCCCGACTACGAGCAGTACTTC | CASSVAWGPDYEQYF
TRBJ1-5 | TRBV18 | 14 | - | - | TGTGCCAGCTCACCCAGGTGGGGCAATCAGCCCCAGCATTTT | CASSPRWGNQPQHF
TRBJ2-2 | TRBV18 | 18 | - | - | TGTGCCAGCTCACCACCGGCAGGGGCCTTCGCGAACACCGGGGAGCTGTTTTTT | CASSPPAGAFANTGELFF
TRBJ2-7 | TRBV5-1 | 16 | - | - | TGCGCCAGCAGCTTTGGTATCGGTCAAAGCTCCTACGAGCAGTACTTC | CASSFGIGQSSYEQYF
TRBJ2-1 | TRBV6-5 | 15 | - | TRBD2 | TGTGCCAGCAGTCTACTAGCGGGAGAGGCAGATGAGCAGTTCTTC | CASSLLAGEADEQFF
TRBJ1-1 | TRBV2 | 13 | - | - | TGTGCCAGCAGTGCTGGGACATACACTGAAGCTTTCTTT | CASSAGTYTEAFF
TRBJ1-2 | TRBV19 | 15 | - | TRBD1 | TGTGCCAGTAGTGCCCGGACAGGGGGCGGACGTGGCTACACCTTC | CASSARTGGGRGYTF
TRBJ1-2 | TRBV28 | 12 | - | - | TGTGCCAGCGGCAAACCTTCCTATGGCTACACCTTC | CASGKPSYGYTF
TRBJ2-5 | TRBV29-1 | 15 | - | TRBD2 | TGCAGCGTTACCGGGACTAGCGCCAACCAAGAGACCCAGTACTTC | CSVTGTSANQETQYF